This T cell receptor beta chain originates from a study of cytomegalovirus exposure and HLA in healthy donors. The CDR3 sequence is 19 residues long. PCR amplification relied on 60 Vbeta primers (plus 13 Jbeta primers). Assay: immunoSEQ multiplex PCR; the TCRdb copy retains only in-frame clones and omits some. The table lists 65,000 to 75,000 clones, approximately 67% of them singletons. A few counts support this clone. What it binds is unknown. The study's findings and limits: Some highly shared sequence variants likely arose as a pipeline artifact.

The chain couples TRBV7-5 to TRBJ1-5; no DNA check was done on the table's D call, TRBD1. TRBV7-5 is labeled a pseudogene. The sequenced sample was PBMCs. The clonotype was recovered from a young woman in good health and CMV-seronegative. CDR3 loop: CARTDNRDRFNYSNQPQHF. In DNA form, the CDR3 reads TGTGCCAGAACCGATAACCGGGACAGATTTAATTATAGCAATCAGCCCCAGCATTTT.